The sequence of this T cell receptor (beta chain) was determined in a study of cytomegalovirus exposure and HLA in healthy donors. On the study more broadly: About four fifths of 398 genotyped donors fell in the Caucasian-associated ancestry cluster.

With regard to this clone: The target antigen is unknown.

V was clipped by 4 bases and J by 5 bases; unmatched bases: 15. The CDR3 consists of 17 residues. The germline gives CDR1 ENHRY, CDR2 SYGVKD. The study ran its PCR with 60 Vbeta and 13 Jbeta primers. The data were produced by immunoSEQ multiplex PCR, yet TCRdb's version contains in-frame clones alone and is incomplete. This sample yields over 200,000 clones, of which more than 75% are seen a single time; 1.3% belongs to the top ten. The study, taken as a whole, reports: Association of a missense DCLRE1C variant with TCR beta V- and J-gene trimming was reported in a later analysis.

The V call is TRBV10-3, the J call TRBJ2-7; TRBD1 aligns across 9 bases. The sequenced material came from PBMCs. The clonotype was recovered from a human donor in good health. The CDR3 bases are TGTGCCATCAGTGGTTCCCTCCCGGGACAGGGCCTCGACGAGCAGTACTTC. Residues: CAISGSLPGQGLDEQYF.